This T cell receptor beta chain was found in a study of cytomegalovirus exposure and HLA in healthy donors. Study-level points and caveats: One cluster of highly shared sequence variants probably arose as a sequencing artifact. Presence/absence analyses assumed roughly uniform sequencing depth across donors, which may not hold. Immune exposure information available was restricted to CMV serostatus.

Points on this clone: The antigen is not known.

The study ran its PCR with 60 Vbeta and 13 Jbeta primers. TCRdb keeps only in-frame clones here, not all; method: immunoSEQ multiplex PCR. Among roughly 97,000 clones listed, 65% to 85% were seen once. The sample was PBMCs. The clonotype originates from a man between 40 and 49 years old in good health and CMV-seropositive.

CDR3: CASTPGRGAFYEQYF. The CDR3, as DNA: TGTGCCAGTACCCCAGGAAGGGGCGCATTCTACGAGCAGTACTTC. The rearrangement uses TRBV19 and TRBJ2-7, with TRBD1 as a possible D gene (5 bases). The germline gives CDR1 LNHDA, CDR2 SQIVND (reference sequence). The CDR3 is made up of 15 amino acids. V gave up 7 bases and J gave up 3 bases, with 19 bases separating them.